This T cell receptor (beta chain) was documented in a study of T cells expressing NK-cell markers. Germline values: CDR1 SGHTA, CDR2 FQGNSA. This CDR3 contains 15 residues. TCRdb reprocessed the 5' RACE reads, keeping one entry per CDR3 protein, no DNA. The specimen's table records 500,000 to 700,000 distinct CDR3 sequences. Sequencing was done on a sample of blood T cells: a sorted CD56 or NKG2C T cell subset, CD4+ or CD8+ T cells, or bulk PBMC T cells (not recorded which). This TCR derives from a man between 18 and 35 years old in good health. The genes are TRBV7-2 and TRBJ2-7; the TRBD2 assignment by TCRdb is unverifiable without DNA. The CDR3 spells CASSLQWESWREQYF.